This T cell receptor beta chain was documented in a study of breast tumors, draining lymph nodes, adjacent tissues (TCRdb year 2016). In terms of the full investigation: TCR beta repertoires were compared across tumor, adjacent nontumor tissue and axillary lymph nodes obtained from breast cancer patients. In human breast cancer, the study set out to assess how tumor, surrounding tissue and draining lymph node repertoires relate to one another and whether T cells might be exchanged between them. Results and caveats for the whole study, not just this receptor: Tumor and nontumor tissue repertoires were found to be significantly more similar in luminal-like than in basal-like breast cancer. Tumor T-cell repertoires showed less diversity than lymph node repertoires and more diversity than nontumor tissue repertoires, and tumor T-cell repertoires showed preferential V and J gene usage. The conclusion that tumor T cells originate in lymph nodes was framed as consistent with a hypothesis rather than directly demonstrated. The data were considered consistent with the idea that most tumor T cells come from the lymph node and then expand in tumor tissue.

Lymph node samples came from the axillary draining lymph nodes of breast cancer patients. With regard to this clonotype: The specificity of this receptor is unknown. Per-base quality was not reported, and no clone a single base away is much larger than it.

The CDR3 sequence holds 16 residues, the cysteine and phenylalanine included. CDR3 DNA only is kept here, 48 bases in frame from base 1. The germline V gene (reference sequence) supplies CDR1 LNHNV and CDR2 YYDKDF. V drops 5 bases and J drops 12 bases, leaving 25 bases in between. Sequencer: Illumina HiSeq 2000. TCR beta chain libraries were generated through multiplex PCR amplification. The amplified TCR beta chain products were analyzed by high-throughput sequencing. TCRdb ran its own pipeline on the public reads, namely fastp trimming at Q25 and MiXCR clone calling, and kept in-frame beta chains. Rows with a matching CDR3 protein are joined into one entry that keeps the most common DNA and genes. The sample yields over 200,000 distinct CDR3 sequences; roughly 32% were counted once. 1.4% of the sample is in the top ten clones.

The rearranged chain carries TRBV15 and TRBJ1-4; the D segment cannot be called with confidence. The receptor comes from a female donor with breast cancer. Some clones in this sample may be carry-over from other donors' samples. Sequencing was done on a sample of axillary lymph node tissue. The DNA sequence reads TGTGCCACCAGCGGGTATTTACGGGGATATAGCGAAGAACTGTTTTTT. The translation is CATSGYLRGYSEELFF.